These 4 T cell receptor beta chains were sequenced from one sample in a study of human T cells and chemical hapten exposure. TCRdb fed the 5' RACE reads into MiXCR, producing one record per CDR3 protein. The repertoire holds 110,000 or so distinct CDR3 sequences, with around a fifth as singletons. The total RNA was obtained from whole blood that was not fractionated. The source of these receptors is a human donor in good health.

V gene TRBV9 combines with J gene TRBJ2-6; D is unresolved. The CDR3 loop spans 13 amino acids. In germline, CDR1 is SGDLS, CDR2 YYNGEE. Trimming shortened V by 0 bases and J by 2 bases, and 0 bases separated the two germline ends. The CDR3 here is CASSVAGANVLTF. The CDR3 region has the DNA TGTGCCAGCAGCGTAGCTGGGGCCAACGTCCTGACTTTC.

This clonotype has only a few counts. The chain recombines TRBV27 with TRBJ1-5; 7 bases agree with TRBD1. With V trimmed by 4 bases and J by 2 bases, 17 bases remained unmatched. Germline CDR1 MNHEY, CDR2 SMNVEV (reference sequence). The CDR3 loop spans 19 amino acids. CDR3 in DNA: TGTGCCAGCAGTTCAGGGGGGGACCTTTTGCTGGTTGGCAATCAGCCCCAGCATTTT. Translated: CASSSGGDLLLVGNQPQHF.

Only a few counts were recorded for this clonotype. The V and J genes are TRBV4-1 and TRBJ2-1; D is undetermined. V lost 0 bases to trimming and J lost 7 bases, with 4 bases between them. From germline, CDR1 is MGHRA and CDR2 YSYEKL. CDR3 size: 12 residues. CDR3 amino acids: CASSQDLNEQFF. Written as DNA, the CDR3 is TGCGCCAGCAGCCAAGATTTGAATGAGCAGTTCTTC.

V gene TRBV6-6 combines with J gene TRBJ1-1, with 10 bases aligning to TRBD1. The ends lost 6 bases at V and 2 bases at J; junction bases unmatched: 9. CDR3 size: 16 residues. From germline, CDR1 is MNHNY and CDR2 SVGAGI (reference sequence). The CDR3 nucleotides read TGTGCCAGCAGCTCCATTGACAGGGGGCTAAACACTGAAGCTTTCTTT. Translating it yields CASSSIDRGLNTEAFF.